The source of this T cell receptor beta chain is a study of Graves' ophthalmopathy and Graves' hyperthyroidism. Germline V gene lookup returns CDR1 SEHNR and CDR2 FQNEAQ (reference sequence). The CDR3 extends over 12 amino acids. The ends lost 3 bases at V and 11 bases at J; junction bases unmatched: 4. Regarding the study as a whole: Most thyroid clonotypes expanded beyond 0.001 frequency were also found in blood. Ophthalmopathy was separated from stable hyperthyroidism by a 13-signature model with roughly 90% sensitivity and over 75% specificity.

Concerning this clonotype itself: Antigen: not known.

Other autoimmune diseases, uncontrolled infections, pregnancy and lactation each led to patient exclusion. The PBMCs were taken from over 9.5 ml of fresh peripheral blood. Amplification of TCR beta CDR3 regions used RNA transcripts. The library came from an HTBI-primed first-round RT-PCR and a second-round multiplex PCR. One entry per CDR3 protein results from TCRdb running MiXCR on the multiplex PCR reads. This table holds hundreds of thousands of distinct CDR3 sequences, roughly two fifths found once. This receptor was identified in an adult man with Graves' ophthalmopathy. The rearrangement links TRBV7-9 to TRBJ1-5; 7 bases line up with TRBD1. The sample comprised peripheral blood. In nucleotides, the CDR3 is TGTGCCAGCAGCTTTACAGGGGAGACCCAGCATTTT. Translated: CASSFTGETQHF.